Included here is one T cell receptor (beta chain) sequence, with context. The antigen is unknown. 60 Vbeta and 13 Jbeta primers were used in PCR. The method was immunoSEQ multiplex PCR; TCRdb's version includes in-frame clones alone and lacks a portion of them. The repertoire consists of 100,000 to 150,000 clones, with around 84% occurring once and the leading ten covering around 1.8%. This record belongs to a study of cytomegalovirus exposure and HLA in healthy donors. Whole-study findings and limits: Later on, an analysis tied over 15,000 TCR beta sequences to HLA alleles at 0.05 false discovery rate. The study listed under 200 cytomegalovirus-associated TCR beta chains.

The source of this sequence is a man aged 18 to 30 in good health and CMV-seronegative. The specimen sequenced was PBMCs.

For the CDR3, the DNA is TGTGCCACCAGCAGAGATGCGTCCCAGGGGTCCTACGAGCAGTACTTC. Protein: CATSRDASQGSYEQYF. The V gene is TRBV15, the J gene TRBJ2-7; a weak D match, TRBD1 (6 bases). The CDR3 contains 16 residues. CDR1 and CDR2 from the germline V gene are LNHNV and YYDKDF (reference sequence). V was shortened by 0 bases and J by 1 base, with 13 bases between the two germline ends.